Reported below is one T cell receptor beta chain. Its recognized antigen is unknown. The input lacks base qualities; no much larger clone sits a single base away. Explained via the paper, the treatment or condition label denotes: 15 to 20 received Ad26.COV2.S at low or high dose, single or two shots; several received placebo; per-sample allocation not given. Repertoires of vaccine and placebo recipients were sequenced from samples taken on day 63 after the first injection. Between 29 July and 7 August 2020, Cohort 1b enrolled 25 adults aged 18-55 years at one site in Boston, USA. Ad26.COV2.S consisted of a replication-incompetent adenovirus type 26 vector by which a prefusion-stabilized SARS-CoV-2 spike protein from the original Wuhan strain was expressed. The immunoSEQ Assay was used to sequence TCRbeta CDR3 regions. After extraction, genomic DNA underwent amplification by bias-controlled multiplex PCR, followed by high-throughput sequencing. The published analysis was carried out like this. Collapsing and filtering of sequences were performed to quantify the absolute abundance of each unique TCRbeta CDR3 region. T cell fraction was estimated by normalization of TCRbeta template counts to usable DNA, with usable DNA being measured through amplification of reference genes present in all nucleated cells. Repertoire TCRs were annotated as SARS-CoV-2-specific when V gene, CDR3 amino acid sequence and J gene were exactly matched to a known reactive TCR set. The reference SARS-CoV-2 TCR set was derived from MIRA and filtered for enrichment in COVID-19-positive ImmuneCODE repertoires, a step that removed public or cross-reactive TCRs. Using the MIRA antigens, annotated TCRs were further analysed by specific ORF or by position within an ORF. Depth was the summed frequency of annotated unique rearrangements, while breadth was defined as annotated unique rearrangements over total unique productive rearrangements. Group comparisons of TCR breadth used two-sided Wilcoxon rank-sum tests. TCRdb stores this immuneACCESS table with in-frame sequences only. Part of the clones is absent; in the studies checked, under half of the shortfall reflects unresolved V genes, and no reason is known for the rest. That table supplies the V and J calls and clone size; D and trimming were determined from the DNA. In this sample the table shows some 390,000 clones, approximately 90% of which occur a single time. Under 2% of the sample rests with the top ten.

The sample comes from a study of Ad26.COV2.S vaccination and SARS-CoV-2 variants (dated by TCRdb to about 2021). For the study in its entirety: Donors in the vaccine arm were drawn from COV1001, a multicentre, randomized, double-blind, placebo-controlled phase I-IIa trial testing Ad26.COV2.S in healthy adults. Participants in the trial were split at random into five groups of five each, receiving low-dose or high-dose Ad26.COV2.S once or twice, or else placebo on both occasions. Throughout the experiments and outcome assessment, investigators stayed blinded to trial group allocation. TCRbeta repertoire sequencing served as the tool for gauging how specific and how broad the SARS-CoV-2-reactive T cell receptors were following Ad26.COV2.S vaccination. A total of roughly 30 samples were included in the TCR-sequenced set, comprising roughly 19 Ad26.COV2.S vaccine recipients, 5 placebo recipients and 8 SARS-CoV-2 convalescent individuals. Ad26.COV2.S was administered intramuscularly at a dose of 5x10^10 or 1x10^11 viral particles, either as one shot or as two shots given 56 days apart.

What the research found in general, with its limitations: After vaccination, spike-specific CD8+ and CD4+ T cell responses were reported to show substantial breadth. It was noted by the authors that total T cell responses may have been underestimated by the TCR breadth and depth analyses. The study was not powered to compare responses between vaccine doses or regimens. Higher spike-specific TCR breadth was observed in Ad26.COV2.S recipients than in placebo recipients (P = 0.0014). Non-spike TCR breadth was comparable between vaccine and placebo recipients, consistent with the vaccine containing only spike.

The CDR3 runs 15 amino acids, cysteine and phenylalanine included. Only the CDR3 portion is preserved as DNA: 45 bases, with reading frame beginning at the first base. Germline trimming amounts to 4 bases on V and 1 base on J, with 1 as the count of junction bases outside the gene matches. The germline V gene (reference sequence) gives CDR1 as SGHNT and CDR2 as YYREEE. The sample consisted of peripheral blood, taken in a trial of Ad26.COV2.S vaccine versus placebo. Recombination joined TRBV5-4 with TRBJ2-2; TRBD1 fits 10 bases in the junction. The TCR was taken from a person between 18 and 60 years old who received the Ad26.COV2.S COVID-19 vaccine or a placebo. Here the CDR3 is given as CASSGQGVNTGELFF. The base sequence is TGTGCCAGCAGCGGACAGGGGGTGAACACCGGGGAGCTGTTTTTT.